One and the same sample provided the 28 T cell receptor beta chains below, sequenced in a study of shared clonotypes between healthy human individuals. The naive CD8 population came from CD45RO-negative cells selected for CCR7, without terminally differentiated effector memory CD45RA+ cells. Sequencing was performed with immunoSEQ multiplex PCR; in TCRdb, only in-frame clones are kept and a portion is missing. The sample lists under 2,000,000 clones, roughly 95% occurring once. Sequencing was performed on naive CD8+ T cells sorted from blood. These receptors were collected from a man in his late teens or twenties in good health.

As for this clone: The sample carries other DNA sequences with the same CDR3. The chain recombines TRBV5-4 with TRBJ2-7; possible D gene TRBD1, 5 bases. V was cut by 0 bases and J by 0 bases, with 7 bases left in between. The germline CDR1 and CDR2 sequences are SGHNT and YYREEE (reference sequence). This CDR3 is 14 amino acids long. This CDR3 reads CASSLGTSSYEQYF. In DNA, the CDR3 is TGTGCCAGCAGCTTGGGGACATCCTCCTACGAGCAGTACTTC.

This clone has only one observation. The gene calls are TRBV27 and TRBJ2-7, with 8 bases matching TRBD1. Per germline, CDR1 MNHEY and CDR2 SMNVEV (reference sequence). The CDR3 runs to 14 residues. V trimming: 4 bases; J trimming: 6 bases; junction bases outside the gene matches: 8. The CDR3 nucleotides are TGTGCCAGCAGTTACGGACAGGGAATGGGCGAGCAGTACTTC. It codes for CASSYGQGMGEQYF.

The V gene is TRBV2, the J gene TRBJ2-5; 8 nucleotides match TRBD2. V dropped 8 bases and J dropped 4; count of bases not matched to a gene: 15. CDR1 is SNHLY, CDR2 FYNNEI, per germline. The CDR3 sequence is 16 residues long. CDR3 sequence: CASLAPPGLGLETQYF. The CDR3 coding sequence is TGTGCCAGCCTTGCCCCACCGGGACTAGGATTAGAGACCCAGTACTTC.

The chain links TRBV29-1 to TRBJ2-2, with 8 bases lining up with TRBD1. This CDR3 contains 13 residues. J was trimmed by 2 bases and V by 7 bases; bases with no gene match: 3. CDR1 and CDR2 (germline): SQVTM, ANQGSEA. The CDR3 bases are TGCAGCGGGACAGGGTTCAACACCGGGGAGCTGTTTTTT. Encoded protein: CSGTGFNTGELFF.

The chain uses TRBV11-1 and TRBJ2-1, with D maybe TRBD2 (6 bases). The germline gives CDR1 SGHAT, CDR2 FQDESV (reference sequence). V lost 5 bases and J 4 bases, leaving 15 bases between the germline ends. CDR3 size: 15 residues. In DNA, the CDR3 is TGTGCCAGCAGCACCTACGCGGGACCATACAATGAGCAGTTCTTC. This gives the protein CASSTYAGPYNEQFF.

The chain has TRBV28 and TRBJ2-7, with 7 bases fitting TRBD2. Germline V gene sequence: CDR1 MDHEN, CDR2 SYDVKM. With 5 bases clipped from V and 2 bases from J, the junction kept 0 bases outside the gene matches. This CDR3 is built from 12 residues. CDR3 amino acids: CASSAGAYEQYF. CDR3 in DNA: TGTGCCAGCAGTGCGGGGGCCTACGAGCAGTACTTC.

V is TRBV15 and J is TRBJ1-4; TRBD1 aligns across 8 bases. CDR1 LNHNV and CDR2 YYDKDF come from the germline V gene (reference sequence). The CDR3 is made up of 13 amino acids. The V segment lost 8 bases and the J segment 7 bases; nucleotides outside the gene matches: 6. The CDR3 coding sequence is TGTGCCACCGTGGACAGGGAGGGTGAAAAACTGTTTTTT. This codes for CATVDREGEKLFF.

The chain joins TRBV30 to TRBJ1-4; 8 bases line up with TRBD1. Germline lookup yields CDR1 GTSNPN and CDR2 SVGIG (reference sequence). The length of the CDR3 is 15 residues. V lost 7 bases and J lost 5; bases outside the gene matches: 12. The CDR3 sequence is CASRGDRLLNEKLFF. The CDR3 bases are TGTGCCTCGAGAGGGGACAGGTTACTGAATGAAAAACTGTTTTTT.

V is TRBV6-4 and J is TRBJ2-7; D gene uncertain. Trimming took off 0 bases at V and 7 bases at J, with 7 bases between the two ends. The germline V gene has CDR1 MRHNA and CDR2 SNTAGT. The CDR3 has 12 residues. CDR3 nucleotides: TGTGCCAGCAGTGACTCGAGGCGGGAGCAGTACTTC. Its translation is CASSDSRREQYF.

The J gene is TRBJ2-1, the V gene TRBV7-9, with D perhaps given as TRBD1 or TRBD2 (5 bases each). The length of the CDR3 is 18 residues. The V gene lost 1 base and the J gene lost 3 bases, with 19 bases spanning the gap. Germline V gene lookup returns CDR1 SEHNR and CDR2 FQNEAQ (reference sequence). DNA of the CDR3: TGTGCCAGCAGCTTAGTTTCCTACTGGGACGGATTCTACAATGAGCAGTTCTTC. Protein: CASSLVSYWDGFYNEQFF.

This CDR3 reads CASSSLWWEGGQETQYF. Written as DNA, the CDR3 is TGTGCCAGCAGTTCCTTGTGGTGGGAGGGGGGACAAGAGACCCAGTACTTC. This chain uses TRBV28 with TRBJ2-5; possible D gene TRBD2, 7 bases. Germline CDR1 reads MDHEN; CDR2 reads SYDVKM. V shed 4 bases and J shed 2 bases, with 20 bases lying between them. This CDR3 has 17 residues. The full variable domain, in which reference TRBV28 and TRBJ2-5 provide the parts outside the CDR3, is DVKVTQSSRYLVKRTGEKVFLECVQDMDHENMFWYRQDPGLGLRLIYFSYDVKMKEKGDIPEGYSVSREKKERFSLILESASTNQTSMYLCASSSLWWEGGQETQYFGPGTRLLVL.

The J gene is TRBJ2-5, the V gene TRBV19; perhaps TRBD1 as D (5 bases). This CDR3 has 13 amino acids. Trimming removed 6 bases at V and 5 bases at J, with 13 bases between. Looked up from germline, CDR1 is LNHDA and CDR2 is SQIVND (reference sequence). The CDR3 reads CASSTLGHETQYF. The CDR3 coding sequence is TGTGCCAGTAGCACCCTAGGACACGAGACCCAGTACTTC.

The chain has TRBV5-4 and TRBJ2-2; D is perhaps TRBD1 or TRBD2 (5 bases each). Germline CDR1 SGHNT, CDR2 YYREEE (reference sequence). The V and J ends lost 5 bases and 6 bases respectively, with 14 bases between them. This CDR3 spans 14 amino acids. CDR3 sequence: CASRQGEGPGELFF. For the CDR3, the DNA is TGTGCCAGCAGGCAGGGAGAGGGACCCGGGGAGCTGTTTTTT.

As concerns this clone: Additional DNA sequences in this sample encode the identical CDR3. V is TRBV27 and J is TRBJ2-1; no clear D gene. The CDR3 extends over 13 amino acids. Germline CDR1 reads MNHEY; CDR2 reads SMNVEV (reference sequence). Trimming removed 2 bases from V and 6 bases from J, with 8 bases in between. CDR3 sequence (DNA): TGTGCCAGCAGTTTAGCGGCAGTCAATGAGCAGTTCTTC. Translation gives CASSLAAVNEQFF.

The rearrangement links TRBV4-1 to TRBJ2-1; D remains ambiguous. V shed 1 base and J shed 7 bases, with 14 bases lying between them. Looked up from germline, CDR1 is MGHRA and CDR2 is YSYEKL. The CDR3 is 15 residues long. CDR3: CASSQGDQSPNEQFF. The CDR3 DNA is TGCGCCAGCAGCCAAGGAGACCAAAGTCCAAATGAGCAGTTCTTC.

The rearrangement uses TRBV6-1 and TRBJ2-7, with D perhaps TRBD1 or TRBD2 (5 bases each). Germline V gives CDR1 MNHNS, CDR2 SASEGT. The CDR3 is 14 amino acids. Between the trimmed V and J ends, which lost 2 bases and 2 bases, there was a span of 10 bases. The DNA of the CDR3 is TGTGCCAGCAGTGAAATAGGGACGGCCTACGAGCAGTACTTC. It translates to CASSEIGTAYEQYF.

The gene calls are TRBV9 and TRBJ1-5, with D maybe TRBD1 (5 bases). This CDR3 contains 15 residues. Germline CDR1 and CDR2: SGDLS and YYNGEE. The ends were cut back, 4 bases at V and 2 bases at J, with 13 bases in the middle. The CDR3 coding sequence is TGTGCCAGCAGCTCAGACGGGGGTGGCAATCAGCCCCAGCATTTT. Translation gives CASSSDGGGNQPQHF.

V is TRBV9 and J is TRBJ2-7, with TRBD2 matching 7 bases. This CDR3 has 14 amino acids. The trim removed 3 bases at V and 2 bases at J, leaving 5 bases unmatched. Germline CDR1 and CDR2: SGDLS and YYNGEE. CDR3 sequence (DNA): TGTGCCAGCAGCGCCATCGGGGGGACCTACGAGCAGTACTTC. Translation: CASSAIGGTYEQYF.

The gene calls are TRBV27 and TRBJ2-7; TRBD1 might be the D (5 bases). The CDR3 has 13 amino acids. CDR1 is MNHEY, CDR2 SMNVEV, per germline (reference sequence). The ends were cut back, 3 bases at V and 6 bases at J, with 12 bases in the middle. The CDR3 here is CASSLGQFGEQYF. In nucleotides, the CDR3 is TGTGCCAGCAGTTTGGGGCAGTTCGGCGAGCAGTACTTC.

The V and J genes are TRBV6-5 and TRBJ2-7, with TRBD1 identical over 9 bases. This CDR3 region has 14 residues. Germline V CDR1 and CDR2: MNHEY, SVGAGI. The V segment lost 6 bases and the J segment 5 bases; nucleotides outside the gene matches: 8. The CDR3 DNA is TGTGCCAGCAGAATAGGGGACAGGGCTAACGAGCAGTACTTC. It translates to CASRIGDRANEQYF.

The CDR3 region is CASSLALDGNNEKLFF. In DNA form, the CDR3 reads TGTGCCAGCAGCTTAGCCTTGGACGGAAATAATGAAAAACTGTTTTTT. V gene TRBV7-9 combines with J gene TRBJ1-4; D not resolved. V was clipped by 0 bases and J by 4 bases, with 12 bases between them. The CDR3 is 16 residues long. Germline assignment: CDR1 SEHNR and CDR2 FQNEAQ (reference sequence).

The chain combines TRBV28 with TRBJ1-1, with D tentatively TRBD1 (5 bases). This CDR3 region has 13 residues. The V end was cut by 9 bases, the J end by 1 base, with 12 bases between. Germline values: CDR1 MDHEN, CDR2 SYDVKM. CDR3 residues: CASARGWNTEAFF. DNA for the CDR3: TGTGCCAGTGCAAGGGGCTGGAACACTGAAGCTTTCTTT.

This clone appeared once. The V gene is TRBV28, the J gene TRBJ2-1; 12 nucleotides match TRBD2. Germline V gene lookup returns CDR1 MDHEN and CDR2 SYDVKM. CDR3 length equals 16 residues. V trimming: 4 bases; J trimming: 7 bases; junction bases outside the gene matches: 8. The CDR3 DNA sequence: TGTGCCAGCAGTTATACTAGCGGGGGGTGGTATAATGAGCAGTTCTTC. It codes for CASSYTSGGWYNEQFF. The complete variable domain, with remaining parts taken from reference TRBV28 and TRBJ2-1, reads DVKVTQSSRYLVKRTGEKVFLECVQDMDHENMFWYRQDPGLGLRLIYFSYDVKMKEKGDIPEGYSVSREKKERFSLILESASTNQTSMYLCASSYTSGGWYNEQFFGPGTRLTVL.

This sequence joins TRBV11-2 and TRBJ1-3; D remains ambiguous. V was shortened by 0 bases and J by 2 bases, with 11 bases between the two germline ends. This CDR3 spans 16 amino acids. Looked up from germline, CDR1 is SGHAT and CDR2 is FQNNGV. The CDR3 spells CASSLDGGTTGNTIYF. The DNA of the CDR3 is TGTGCCAGCAGCTTAGATGGCGGTACAACTGGAAACACCATATATTTT.

The V gene is TRBV10-3, the J gene TRBJ1-5; D gene ambiguous. The V gene lost 11 bases and the J gene lost 0 bases, with 11 bases spanning the gap. This CDR3 spans 13 amino acids. Per the germline V gene, CDR1 is ENHRY and CDR2 is SYGVKD. CDR3: CAVGMTSNQPQHF. The DNA for the CDR3 is TGTGCCGTCGGGATGACTAGCAATCAGCCCCAGCATTTT.

The chain employs TRBV13 and TRBJ2-1; 7 nucleotides align to TRBD2. The CDR3 totals 14 residues. Per the germline V gene, CDR1 is PRHDT and CDR2 is FYEKMQ (reference sequence). V gave up 5 bases and J gave up 8 bases; unmatched junction bases: 9. The CDR3 DNA sequence: TGTGCCAGCAGCAGCGGACTAGTGGCGTATGAGCAGTTCTTC. The encoded protein is CASSSGLVAYEQFF. Combining the CDR3 with reference TRBV13 and TRBJ2-1 gives the whole variable domain AAGVIQSPRHLIKEKRETATLKCYPIPRHDTVYWYQQGPGQDPQFLISFYEKMQSDKGSIPDRFSAQQFSDYHSELNMSSLELGDSALYFCASSSGLVAYEQFFGPGTRLTVL.

This chain links TRBV28 with TRBJ1-1; 10 positions agree with TRBD1. Germline V CDR1 and CDR2: MDHEN, SYDVKM. The CDR3 spans 13 residues. J gave up 7 bases and V 2 bases, and 1 base lay outside the gene matches. CDR3 loop: CASSLGTGDEAFF. CDR3 DNA sequence: TGTGCCAGCAGTTTAGGGACAGGGGATGAAGCTTTCTTT.

This chain uses TRBV9 with TRBJ2-1; 9 bases match TRBD1. CDR3 length: 12 amino acids. Germline lookup yields CDR1 SGDLS and CDR2 YYNGEE. V lost 3 bases, J lost 10 bases, and 2 bases stayed unmatched. Written as DNA, the CDR3 is TGTGCCAGCAGCGCAACAGGGGGCGAGCAGTTCTTC. This sequence encodes CASSATGGEQFF.